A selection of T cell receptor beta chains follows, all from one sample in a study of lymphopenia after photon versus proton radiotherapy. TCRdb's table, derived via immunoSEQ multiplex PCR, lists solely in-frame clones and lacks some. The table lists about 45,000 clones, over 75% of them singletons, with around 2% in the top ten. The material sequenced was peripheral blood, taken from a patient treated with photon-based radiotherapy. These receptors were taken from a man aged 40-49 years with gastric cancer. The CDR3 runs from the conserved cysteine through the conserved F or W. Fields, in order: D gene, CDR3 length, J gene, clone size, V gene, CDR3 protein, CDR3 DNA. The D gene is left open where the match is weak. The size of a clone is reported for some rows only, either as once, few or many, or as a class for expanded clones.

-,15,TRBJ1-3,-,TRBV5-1,CASSLIGGSGNTIYF,TGCGCCAGCAGCTTGATTGGTGGCTCTGGAAACACCATATATTTT
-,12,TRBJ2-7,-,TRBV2,CATRTGDYEQYF,TGTGCCACCCGGACGGGCGACTACGAGCAGTACTTC
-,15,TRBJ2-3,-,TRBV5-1,CASSPRGFDTDTQYF,TGCGCCAGCAGCCCCCGGGGGTTTGACACAGATACGCAGTATTTT
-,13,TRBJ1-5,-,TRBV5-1,CASSAEYNQPQHF,TGCGCCAGCAGCGCGGAATACAATCAGCCCCAGCATTTT
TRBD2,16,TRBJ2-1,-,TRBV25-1,CASSGGLAGTYNEQFF,TGTGCCAGCAGTGGGGGACTAGCGGGGACCTACAATGAGCAGTTCTTC
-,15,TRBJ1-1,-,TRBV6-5,CASSHPDGRITEAFF,TGTGCCAGCAGCCACCCTGACGGGAGGATCACTGAAGCTTTCTTT
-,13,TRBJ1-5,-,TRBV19,CASSIAGTQPQHF,TGTGCCAGTAGTATTGCAGGGACTCAGCCCCAGCATTTT
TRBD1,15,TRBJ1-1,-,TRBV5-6,CASSLWDRENTEAFF,TGTGCCAGCAGCTTGTGGGACAGGGAGAACACTGAAGCTTTCTTT
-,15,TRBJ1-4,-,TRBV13,CASSLTGRSNEKLFF,TGTGCCAGCAGCTTAACAGGTCGGTCTAATGAAAAACTGTTTTTT
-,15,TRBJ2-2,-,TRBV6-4,CASRRQAAGTGELFF,TGTGCCAGCAGAAGACAGGCCGCGGGGACCGGGGAGCTGTTTTTT
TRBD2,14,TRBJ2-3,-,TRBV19,CASSRGGGTDTQYF,TGTGCCAGTAGTCGGGGGGGAGGCACAGATACGCAGTATTTT
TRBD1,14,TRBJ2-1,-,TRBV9,CASSAGQGYGEQFF,TGTGCCAGCAGCGCGGGACAGGGGTACGGTGAGCAGTTCTTC
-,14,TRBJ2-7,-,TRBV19,CAAENHGSSYEQYF,TGTGCCGCCGAAAACCACGGTAGCTCCTACGAGCAGTACTTC
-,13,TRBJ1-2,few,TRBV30,CAWSVQGRGGYTF,TGTGCCTGGAGTGTGCAGGGACGAGGTGGCTACACCTTC
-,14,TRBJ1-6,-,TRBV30,CAWSLRGGASPLHF,TGTGCCTGGAGTCTACGGGGGGGTGCTTCACCCCTCCACTTT
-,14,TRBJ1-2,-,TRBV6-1,CASRGVGLSYGYTF,TGTGCCAGCAGGGGGGTGGGATTGTCCTATGGCTACACCTTC
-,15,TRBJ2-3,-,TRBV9,CASSVGTVSTDTQYF,TGTGCCAGCAGCGTAGGCACAGTCAGCACAGATACGCAGTATTTT
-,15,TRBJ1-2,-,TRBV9,CASSVAEGTGYGYTF,TGTGCCAGCAGCGTAGCTGAGGGGACGGGCTATGGCTACACCTTC
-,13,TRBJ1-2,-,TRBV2,CASSEGRGYGYTF,TGTGCCAGCAGTGAAGGCAGAGGCTATGGCTACACCTTC
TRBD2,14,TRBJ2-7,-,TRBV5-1,CASSSSGGTYEQYF,TGCGCCAGCAGCAGTAGCGGGGGAACCTACGAGCAGTACTTC